The next 26 T cell receptor beta chains were all read from a single sample in a study of T cells in localized non-small cell lung cancer. The protocol was immunoSEQ multiplex PCR, while the TCRdb copy is restricted to in-frame clones and leaves out a portion. The data contain around 15,000 clones, roughly 85% of them singletons. Here the sequenced sample was peripheral blood, taken before any cancer treatment. The receptors were gathered from a male donor aged 60 or over with stage I lung adenocarcinoma.

This clone came up a few times. The J gene is TRBJ1-3, the V gene TRBV9; TRBD1 matches at 9 bases. V shed 3 bases, J shed 3 bases, and the junction held 4 bases outside the gene matches. Germline lookup yields CDR1 SGDLS and CDR2 YYNGEE. CDR3 length: 15 amino acids. The CDR3, as DNA: TGTGCCAGCAGCGCGGGACAGGGCTTTGGAAACACCATATATTTT. Protein: CASSAGQGFGNTIYF.

This chain links TRBV7-2 with TRBJ1-1; possibly TRBD1 for D (6 bases). CDR3 length: 15 residues. From germline, CDR1 is SGHTA and CDR2 FQGNSA. V was shortened by 3 bases and J by 0 bases, with 11 bases between the two germline ends. DNA of the CDR3: TGTGCCAGCAGCTTGGTACAGGGCATGAACACTGAAGCTTTCTTT. Translating it yields CASSLVQGMNTEAFF. Complete variable domain (other parts from reference TRBV7-2 and TRBJ1-1): GAGVSQSPSNKVTEKGKDVELRCDPISGHTALYWYRQSLGQGLEFLIYFQGNSAPDKSGLPSDRFSAERTGGSVSTLTIQRTQQEDSAVYLCASSLVQGMNTEAFFGQGTRLTVV.

The genes are TRBV7-2 and TRBJ2-6; possible D gene TRBD1, 6 bases. The germline V and J ends were trimmed by 5 bases and 4 bases, with 18 bases remaining between them. This CDR3 region has 17 residues. The germline CDR1 and CDR2 sequences are SGHTA and FQGNSA. CDR3 DNA sequence: TGTGCCAGCAGCCTCCGACAGGTTTTGCAGGGGGCCAACGTCCTGACTTTC. Amino acids: CASSLRQVLQGANVLTF. Variable domain in full (rest from reference TRBV7-2 and TRBJ2-6): GAGVSQSPSNKVTEKGKDVELRCDPISGHTALYWYRQSLGQGLEFLIYFQGNSAPDKSGLPSDRFSAERTGGSVSTLTIQRTQQEDSAVYLCASSLRQVLQGANVLTFGAGSRLTVL.

This chain uses TRBV27 with TRBJ2-3; D perhaps matches TRBD2 (5 bases). The V end was cut by 4 bases, the J end by 4 bases, with 9 bases between. CDR1 is MNHEY and CDR2 is SMNVEV in the germline V gene (reference sequence). The length of the CDR3 is 13 residues. The CDR3 sequence: CASSSRGADTQYF. CDR3 DNA: TGTGCCAGCAGTTCTCGGGGAGCAGATACGCAGTATTTT.

The DNA for the CDR3 is TGTGCCAGCGGAAGAGACAGGGCCCAGCCCCAGCATTTT. Translation: CASGRDRAQPQHF. The V gene is TRBV11-1, the J gene TRBJ1-5, with TRBD1 matching over 7 bases. The CDR3 sequence is 13 residues long. Germline V gene sequence: CDR1 SGHAT, CDR2 FQDESV (reference sequence). The V and J ends lost 8 bases and 7 bases, in that order; junction bases with no gene match: 8. Supplemented by reference TRBV11-1 and TRBJ1-5, the full variable domain reads EAEVAQSPRYKITEKSQAVAFWCDPISGHATLYWYRQILGQGPELLVQFQDESVVDDSQLPKDRFSAERLKGVDSTLKIQPAELGDSAMYLCASGRDRAQPQHFGDGTRLSIL.

The gene calls are TRBV7-9 and TRBJ1-1; no definite D call. V lost 1 base and J 8 bases, leaving 14 bases between the germline ends. This CDR3 is 14 amino acids long. Germline V lookup: CDR1 SEHNR, CDR2 FQNEAQ (reference sequence). Here the CDR3 reads CASSLGVLGEEAFF. In DNA form, the CDR3 reads TGTGCCAGCAGCTTAGGGGTTTTGGGCGAAGAAGCTTTCTTT. The whole variable domain, remainder taken from reference TRBV7-9 and TRBJ1-1, is DTGVSQNPRHKITKRGQNVTFRCDPISEHNRLYWYRQTLGQGPEFLTYFQNEAQLEKSRLLSDRFSAERPKGSFSTLEIQRTEQGDSAMYLCASSLGVLGEEAFFGQGTRLTVV.

The chain uses TRBV6-5 and TRBJ1-1; no reliable D call. The CDR3 extends over 15 amino acids. From germline, CDR1 is MNHEY and CDR2 SVGAGI. V was cut by 0 bases and J by 0 bases, with 8 bases left in between. DNA of the CDR3: TGTGCCAGCAGTTACTCCACAGACCTGAACACTGAAGCTTTCTTT. Its translation is CASSYSTDLNTEAFF.

The CDR3: CASSPSSGNTIYF. The CDR3 DNA follows: TGTGCCAGCAGCCCCAGCTCTGGAAACACCATATATTTT. V usage is TRBV5-6 and J usage is TRBJ1-3; D uncertain. Trimming removed 4 bases from V and 0 bases from J, with 5 bases in between. There are 13 residues in the CDR3. In germline, CDR1 is SGHDT, CDR2 YYEEEE.

The chain has TRBV30 and TRBJ2-5; TRBD2 matches 12 bases. Germline CDR1 reads GTSNPN; CDR2 reads SVGIG (reference sequence). V trimming: 5 bases; J trimming: 1 base; junction bases outside the gene matches: 8. The CDR3 runs to 16 residues. The DNA of the CDR3 is TGTGCCTGGGTCGATAAGACTAGCGGGAGCCAAGAGACCCAGTACTTC. Translating it yields CAWVDKTSGSQETQYF.

To note about this clone: The junction departs from germline at one end; a sequencing error may be responsible. The rearrangement joins TRBV4-3 to TRBJ2-7, with D perhaps TRBD1 (7 bases). The CDR3 is 13 amino acids. Germline V lookup: CDR1 LGHNA, CDR2 YSLEER. CDR3 sequence reads: CASSQDLGGQRNF. The CDR3 DNA sequence: TGCGCCAGCAGCCAAGATTTGGGGGGACAGCGGAACTTC.

The chain uses TRBV10-1 and TRBJ1-5; D is undetermined. Germline V gene data show CDR1 as WNHNN and CDR2 as SYGVQD (reference sequence). Trimming removed 4 bases from V and 3 bases from J, with 19 bases in between. CDR3 length equals 17 residues. This chain's CDR3 is CASSAGRRQSLNQPQHF. In DNA form, the CDR3 reads TGCGCCAGCAGTGCAGGACGCCGACAATCGCTCAATCAGCCCCAGCATTTT.

The V call is TRBV28, the J call TRBJ2-3, with D hard to call. V shed 4 bases and J shed 4 bases, with 3 bases lying between them. This CDR3 is built from 11 residues. Germline V gene sequence: CDR1 MDHEN, CDR2 SYDVKM. The CDR3 is CASSSPDTQYF. The CDR3 coding sequence is TGTGCCAGCAGTTCCCCAGATACGCAGTATTTT.

The chain has TRBV19 and TRBJ1-2, with 8 bases that match TRBD1. The J segment lost 8 bases and the V segment lost 3 bases, leaving 8 bases of the junction unmatched. Germline V gene sequence: CDR1 LNHDA, CDR2 SQIVND (reference sequence). The CDR3 sequence is 14 residues long. This CDR3 is CASSIGQGSGGYTF. CDR3 in DNA: TGTGCCAGTAGTATCGGACAGGGTTCAGGAGGCTACACCTTC.

The gene calls are TRBV5-1 and TRBJ2-3, with 8 bases aligning to TRBD1. Germline V gives CDR1 SGHRS, CDR2 YFSETQ. V lost 3 bases to trimming and J lost 2 bases; unmatched junction nucleotides: 5. The CDR3 totals 15 residues. CDR3 sequence: CASSSGQGYTDTQYF. As DNA, the CDR3 is TGCGCCAGCAGCTCTGGACAGGGATACACAGATACGCAGTATTTT.

The CDR3 here is CASSRQGANGELFF. The CDR3 DNA is TGTGCCAGCAGCCGACAGGGGGCCAACGGGGAGCTGTTTTTT. V usage is TRBV7-8 and J usage is TRBJ2-2; TRBD1 aligns across 10 bases. V was pared by 5 bases and J by 7 bases, with 4 bases of the junction left unmatched. CDR1 and CDR2 from the germline V gene are SGHVS and FQNEAQ. The CDR3 covers 14 residues.

This clone was recorded a few times. The gene calls are TRBV10-1 and TRBJ1-6; maybe TRBD1 (5 bases). There are 14 residues in the CDR3. Germline CDR1 and CDR2: WNHNN and SYGVQD (reference sequence). Trimming shortened V by 7 bases and J by 0 bases, and 7 bases separated the two germline ends. CDR3 loop: CASKGSSYNSPLHF. The CDR3 region has the DNA TGCGCCAGCAAGGGGAGCTCCTATAATTCACCCCTCCACTTT.

The genes are TRBV2 and TRBJ1-2; 8 bases are shared with TRBD1. The CDR3 length is 13 residues. Trimming cost V 6 bases and J 8 bases; bases outside gene matches: 8. Germline loops: CDR1 SNHLY, CDR2 FYNNEI. In nucleotides, the CDR3 is TGTGCCAGCAGGGCCGGGACAGGCGGCGGCTACACCTTC. Its translation is CASRAGTGGGYTF.

The chain recombines TRBV7-6 with TRBJ1-1; D unclear. CDR1 and CDR2 from the germline V gene are SGHVS and FNYEAQ. This CDR3 contains 14 residues. V was trimmed by 3 bases and J by 1 base, leaving 9 bases between them. This CDR3 reads CASSLGTTNTEAFF. The CDR3 DNA is TGTGCCAGCAGCTTGGGTACTACGAACACTGAAGCTTTCTTT.

The rearrangement joins TRBV5-1 to TRBJ1-4; D is unresolved. This CDR3 spans 15 amino acids. The germline V gene encodes CDR1 SGHRS and CDR2 YFSETQ. V was clipped by 4 bases and J by 3 bases, with 13 bases between them. CDR3 protein: CASSEDPWANEKLFF. DNA for the CDR3: TGCGCCAGCAGCGAGGACCCGTGGGCTAATGAAAAACTGTTTTTT.

This chain joins TRBV29-1 and TRBJ2-3, with TRBD2 identical over 7 bases. V lost 0 bases and J lost 0; bases outside the gene matches: 3. Germline V gene lookup returns CDR1 SQVTM and CDR2 ANQGSEA. The CDR3 is made up of 15 amino acids. The CDR3 protein is CSVEEQAGSTDTQYF. CDR3 sequence (DNA): TGCAGCGTTGAAGAACAAGCGGGAAGCACAGATACGCAGTATTTT.

The V and J genes are TRBV7-2 and TRBJ1-5, with a tentative D call TRBD1 (6 bases). This CDR3 region has 15 residues. Germline-derived CDR1 and CDR2 are SGHTA and FQGNSA. Trimming cost V 5 bases and J 1 base, with 12 bases left between them. The CDR3 region is CASSLVGQSNQPQHF. DNA for the CDR3: TGTGCCAGCAGCCTCGTAGGACAGAGCAATCAGCCCCAGCATTTT.

The J gene is TRBJ1-1, the V gene TRBV6-1, with 8 bases fitting TRBD1. This CDR3 region has 15 residues. CDR1 and CDR2 (germline): MNHNS, SASEGT. J lost 1 base, V lost 3 bases, and 4 bases had no gene match. CDR3: CASSDMDRENTEAFF. In nucleotides, the CDR3 is TGTGCCAGCAGTGACATGGACAGGGAGAACACTGAAGCTTTCTTT.

The chain links TRBV7-9 to TRBJ1-3; D is ambiguous. V lost 2 bases, J lost 0 bases, and 5 bases lay in between. From germline, CDR1 is SEHNR and CDR2 FQNEAQ (reference sequence). The CDR3 is made up of 14 amino acids. The CDR3 coding sequence is TGTGCCAGCAGCTTAAGCATCTCTGGAAACACCATATATTTT. Its translation: CASSLSISGNTIYF.

The gene calls are TRBV4-2 and TRBJ2-5, with D possibly being TRBD1 (6 bases). The germline gives CDR1 LGHNA, CDR2 YNFKEQ. V lost 4 bases, J lost 5 bases, and 23 bases lay in between. The CDR3 runs 17 residues. The CDR3 nucleotides read TGTGCCAGCAGCCCAAGAATCGCCTCGGATCAGGGGGAGACCCAGTACTTC. Translated: CASSPRIASDQGETQYF.

V and J are TRBV9 and TRBJ2-1; TRBD1 matches 10 bases. V gave up 0 bases and J gave up 8 bases; unmatched junction bases: 5. The CDR3 runs to 15 residues. Germline CDR1 is SGDLS and CDR2 is YYNGEE. The CDR3 DNA reads as TGTGCCAGCAGCGTAGGGGACAGGGGCCCCCATGAGCAGTTCTTC. The encoded protein is CASSVGDRGPHEQFF.

The genes are TRBV30 and TRBJ1-1; perhaps TRBD1 as D (6 bases). CDR1 and CDR2 from the germline V gene are GTSNPN and SVGIG (reference sequence). The CDR3 is made up of 12 amino acids. V was trimmed by 7 bases and J by 2 bases, leaving 11 bases between them. The chain's CDR3 is CALSGENTEAFF. The CDR3 nucleotides read TGTGCCTTATCAGGGGAAAACACTGAAGCTTTCTTT.